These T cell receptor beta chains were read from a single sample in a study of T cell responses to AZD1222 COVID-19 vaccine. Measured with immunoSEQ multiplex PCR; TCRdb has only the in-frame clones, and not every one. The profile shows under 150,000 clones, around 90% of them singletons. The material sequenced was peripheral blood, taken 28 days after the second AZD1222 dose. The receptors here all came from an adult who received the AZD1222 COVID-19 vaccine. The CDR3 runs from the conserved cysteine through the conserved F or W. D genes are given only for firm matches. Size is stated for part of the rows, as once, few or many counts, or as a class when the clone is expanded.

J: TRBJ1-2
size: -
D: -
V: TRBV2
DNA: TGTGCCAGCAGTGGGGACGGTATCTATGGCTACACCTTC
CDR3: CASSGDGIYGYTF

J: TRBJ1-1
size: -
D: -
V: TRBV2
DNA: TGTGCCAGCAGTGCCATGGGACGGATGAACACTGAAGCTTTCTTT
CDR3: CASSAMGRMNTEAFF

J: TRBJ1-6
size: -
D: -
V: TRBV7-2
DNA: TGTGCCAGCAGCTTAGTACCGGGTTCACCCCTCCACTTT
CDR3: CASSLVPGSPLHF

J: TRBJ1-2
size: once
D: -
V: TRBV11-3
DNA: TGTGCCAGCAGCCCGGGACGGGACTATGGCTACACCTTC
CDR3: CASSPGRDYGYTF

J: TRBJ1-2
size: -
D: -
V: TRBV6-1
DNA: TGTGCCAGCAGTGAAGCTTTGATGGCGACCGGCGATGGCTACACCTTC
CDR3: CASSEALMATGDGYTF

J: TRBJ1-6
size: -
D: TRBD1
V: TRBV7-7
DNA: TGTGCCAGCAGCTCTGGGACAGGGTTTCACCCACCCCTCCACTTT
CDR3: CASSSGTGFHPPLHF

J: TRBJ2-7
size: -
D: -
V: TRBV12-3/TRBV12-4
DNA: TGTGCCAGCAAGACAGGTTCCTACGAGCAGTACTTC
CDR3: CASKTGSYEQYF

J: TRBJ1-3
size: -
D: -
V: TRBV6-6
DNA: TGTGCCAGCAGTTACGGGGGACATGGAAACACCATATATTTT
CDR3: CASSYGGHGNTIYF

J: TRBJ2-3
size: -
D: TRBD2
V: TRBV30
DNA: TGTGCCCTTAGCGGGGGCACAGATACGCAGTATTTT
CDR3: CALSGGTDTQYF

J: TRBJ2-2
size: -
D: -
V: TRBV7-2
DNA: TGTGCCAGCAGCTTCCAGACGAACACCGGGGAGCTGTTTTTT
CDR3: CASSFQTNTGELFF

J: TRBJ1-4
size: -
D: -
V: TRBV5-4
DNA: TGTGCCAGCAGCTTAGGGGGGTTTAATGAAAAACTGTTTTTT
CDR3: CASSLGGFNEKLFF

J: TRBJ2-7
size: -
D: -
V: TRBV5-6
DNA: TGTGCCAGCAGCTTTCTCCAGACCGGTTACGAGCAGTACTTC
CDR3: CASSFLQTGYEQYF

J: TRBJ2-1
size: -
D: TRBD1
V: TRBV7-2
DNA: TGTGCCAGCAGCTTAGCCCCGGGACAGGGGTGGGGGGATGAGCAGTTCTTC
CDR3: CASSLAPGQGWGDEQFF